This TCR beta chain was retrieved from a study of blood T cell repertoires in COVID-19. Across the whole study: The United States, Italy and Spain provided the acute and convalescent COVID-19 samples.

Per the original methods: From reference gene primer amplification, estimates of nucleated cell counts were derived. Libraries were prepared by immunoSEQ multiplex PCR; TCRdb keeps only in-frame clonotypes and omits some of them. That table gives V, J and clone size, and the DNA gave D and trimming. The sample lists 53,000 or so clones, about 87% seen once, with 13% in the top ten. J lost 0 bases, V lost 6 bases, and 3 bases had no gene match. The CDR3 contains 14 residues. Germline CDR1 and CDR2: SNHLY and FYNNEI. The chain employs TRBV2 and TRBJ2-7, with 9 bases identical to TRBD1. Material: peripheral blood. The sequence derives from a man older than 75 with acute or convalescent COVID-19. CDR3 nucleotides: TGTGCCAGCAGCAGGGACAGGGACTCCTACGAGCAGTACTTC. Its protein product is CASSRDRDSYEQYF. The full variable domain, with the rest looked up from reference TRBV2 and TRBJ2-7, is EPEVTQTPSHQVTQMGQEVILRCVPISNHLYFYWYRQILGQKVEFLVSFYNNEISEKSEIFDDQFSVERPDGSNFTLKIRSTKLEDSAMYFCASSRDRDSYEQYFGPGTRLTVT.